This entry concerns a single T cell receptor (beta chain). Antigen specificity is unknown. Germline-derived CDR1 and CDR2 are LGHDT and YNNKEL (reference sequence). The CDR3 runs 13 residues. With 2 bases clipped from V and 12 bases from J, the junction kept 9 bases outside the gene matches. This record comes from a study of CD4+ T cells in melanoma. Regarding the study as a whole: Reportedly, melanoma neoantigen-specific CD4+ T cells showed varied differentiation states. CD8+ T cell, macrophage and B cell function reportedly correlated with neoantigen-specific CD4+ T cells.

Here immunoSEQ multiplex PCR was the method, and the copy in TCRdb shows in-frame clones only, minus some. The repertoire holds about 10,000 clones, approximately 78% seen once, with around 21% in the top ten. The chain employs TRBV3-1 (or the pseudogene TRBV3-2) and TRBJ1-1, with 7 bases identical to TRBD1. Specimen: cells from a culture (not recorded whether cultured in vitro). The sequence was obtained from a human donor with melanoma. The CDR3 spells CASSQNVRTGSFF. CDR3 nucleotide sequence: TGTGCCAGCAGCCAAAACGTAAGGACAGGATCTTTCTTT.